A selection of T cell receptor beta chains follows, all from one sample in a study of OX40 agonist ivuxolimab in advanced cancers. TCRdb's copy holds only in-frame clones and misses some; the assay was immunoSEQ multiplex PCR. The repertoire holds some 81,000 clones, 65% to 90% seen once, with approximately 0.65% in the top ten. The starting material was CD4+ or CD8+ T cells sorted from blood, obtained in a trial of the OX40 agonist ivuxolimab. Source of these receptors: an adult with an advanced solid tumor such as melanoma, head and neck, liver or kidney cancer. Each CDR3 is given with its conserved first and last residue. Each record gives: clone size, D gene, J gene, V gene, CDR3 DNA, CDR3 protein. The D gene is left open where the match is weak. Clone sizes are given selectively: once, few, many, or a class where the clone is expanded.

clone_size: NA
d_call: NA
j_call: TRBJ1-1
v_call: TRBV18
cdr3_nt: TGTGCCAGCTCACCACTCGGACAGAACACTGAAGCTTTCTTT
cdr3_aa: CASSPLGQNTEAFF

clone_size: once
d_call: NA
j_call: TRBJ2-2
v_call: TRBV5-1
cdr3_nt: TGCGCCAGCAGCTTGGCCGTTCTCTTCACCGGGGAGCTGTTTTTT
cdr3_aa: CASSLAVLFTGELFF

clone_size: NA
d_call: NA
j_call: TRBJ1-2
v_call: TRBV18
cdr3_nt: TGTGCCAGCTCACCACCACGGGACAATGGCTACACCTTC
cdr3_aa: CASSPPRDNGYTF

clone_size: NA
d_call: TRBD1
j_call: TRBJ2-1
v_call: TRBV6-4
cdr3_nt: TGTGCCAGCAGTGCAATAGGACAGGGGCCTACCTACAATGAGCAGTTCTTC
cdr3_aa: CASSAIGQGPTYNEQFF

clone_size: NA
d_call: TRBD1
j_call: TRBJ2-3
v_call: TRBV7-7
cdr3_nt: TGTGCCAGCAGCTTAAGCCAGGGGGCAGATACGCAGTATTTT
cdr3_aa: CASSLSQGADTQYF

clone_size: NA
d_call: TRBD1
j_call: TRBJ1-2
v_call: TRBV6-1
cdr3_nt: TGTGCCAGCGTAAAGTCGACAGGGGGCGCGTATGGCTACACCTTC
cdr3_aa: CASVKSTGGAYGYTF

clone_size: NA
d_call: NA
j_call: TRBJ2-3
v_call: TRBV19
cdr3_nt: TGTGCCAGTGTCGGGGGCACTAGCACAGATACGCAGTATTTT
cdr3_aa: CASVGGTSTDTQYF

clone_size: few
d_call: TRBD2
j_call: TRBJ2-3
v_call: TRBV18
cdr3_nt: TGTGCCAGCTCCCCCGGGTTTGGGGCAAAAGCGGGGGAGACAGATACGCAGTATTTT
cdr3_aa: CASSPGFGAKAGETDTQYF

clone_size: NA
d_call: NA
j_call: TRBJ2-6
v_call: TRBV6-5
cdr3_nt: TGTGCCAGCCGTGGGGCCAACGTCCTGACTTTC
cdr3_aa: CASRGANVLTF

clone_size: NA
d_call: TRBD1
j_call: TRBJ1-2
v_call: TRBV5-8
cdr3_nt: TGTGCCAGCAGAAGACAGGGTCCCTATGGCTACACCTTC
cdr3_aa: CASRRQGPYGYTF

clone_size: NA
d_call: NA
j_call: TRBJ2-1
v_call: TRBV19
cdr3_nt: TGTGCCAGTAGTATAGGTCCGGAAGTCATTTACAATGAGCAGTTCTTC
cdr3_aa: CASSIGPEVIYNEQFF

clone_size: NA
d_call: NA
j_call: TRBJ2-7
v_call: TRBV1
cdr3_nt: TGCACCAGCAGCCAAGCGGACCCCGGGACAGGGGAAAACGACGAGCAGTACTTC
cdr3_aa: CTSSQADPGTGENDEQYF

clone_size: NA
d_call: NA
j_call: TRBJ2-2
v_call: TRBV7-2
cdr3_nt: TGTGCCAGCAGCCGCGTCAGGGTCTCCGGGGAGCTGTTTTTT
cdr3_aa: CASSRVRVSGELFF

clone_size: NA
d_call: TRBD1
j_call: TRBJ2-5
v_call: TRBV19
cdr3_nt: TGTGCCAGCCGAGGGACAGCTACCCAAGAGACCCAGTACTTC
cdr3_aa: CASRGTATQETQYF

clone_size: NA
d_call: NA
j_call: TRBJ1-3
v_call: TRBV6-1
cdr3_nt: TGTGCCAGCATATCGGTGACTGGAAACACCATATATTTT
cdr3_aa: CASISVTGNTIYF

clone_size: NA
d_call: NA
j_call: TRBJ2-3
v_call: TRBV5-6
cdr3_nt: TGTGCCAGCAGCGTGGGAGGCGGGAGCACAGATACGCAGTATTTT
cdr3_aa: CASSVGGGSTDTQYF